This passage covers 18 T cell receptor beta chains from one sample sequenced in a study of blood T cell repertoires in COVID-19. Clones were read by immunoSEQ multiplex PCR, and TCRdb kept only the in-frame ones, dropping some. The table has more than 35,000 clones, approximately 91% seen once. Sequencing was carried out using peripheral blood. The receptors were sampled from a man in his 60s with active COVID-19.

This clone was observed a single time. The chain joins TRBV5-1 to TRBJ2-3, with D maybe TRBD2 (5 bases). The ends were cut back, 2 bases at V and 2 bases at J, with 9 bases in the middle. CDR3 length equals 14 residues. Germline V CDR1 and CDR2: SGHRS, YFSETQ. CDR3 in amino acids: CASSFSASTDTQYF. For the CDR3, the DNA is TGCGCCAGCAGCTTTAGCGCGTCCACAGATACGCAGTATTTT.

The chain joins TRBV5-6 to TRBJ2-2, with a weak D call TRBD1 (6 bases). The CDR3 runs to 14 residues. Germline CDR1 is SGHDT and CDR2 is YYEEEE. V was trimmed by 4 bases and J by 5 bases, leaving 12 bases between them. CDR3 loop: CASSTRGGTGELFF. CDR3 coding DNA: TGTGCCAGCAGCACCCGAGGGGGTACCGGGGAGCTGTTTTTT.

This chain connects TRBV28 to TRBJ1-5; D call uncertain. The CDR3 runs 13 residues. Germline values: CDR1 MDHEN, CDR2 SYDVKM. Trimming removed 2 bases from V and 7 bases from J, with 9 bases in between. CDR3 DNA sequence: TGTGCCAGCAGTTTAGGAGTTCGACAGCCCCAGCATTTT. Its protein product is CASSLGVRQPQHF.

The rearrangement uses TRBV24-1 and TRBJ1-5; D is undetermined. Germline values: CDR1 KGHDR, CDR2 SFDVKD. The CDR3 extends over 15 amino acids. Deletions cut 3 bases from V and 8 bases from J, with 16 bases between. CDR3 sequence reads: CATSDDTINGKPQHF. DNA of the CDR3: TGTGCCACCAGTGATGACACGATTAATGGTAAGCCCCAGCATTTT.

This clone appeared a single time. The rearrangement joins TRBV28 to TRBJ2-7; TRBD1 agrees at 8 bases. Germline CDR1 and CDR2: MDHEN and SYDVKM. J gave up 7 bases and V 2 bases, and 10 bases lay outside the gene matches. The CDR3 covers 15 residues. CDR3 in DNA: TGTGCCAGCAGTTTAACCCCACAGGGGGTGGGGGAGCAGTACTTC. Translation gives CASSLTPQGVGEQYF. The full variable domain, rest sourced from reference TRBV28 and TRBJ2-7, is DVKVTQSSRYLVKRTGEKVFLECVQDMDHENMFWYRQDPGLGLRLIYFSYDVKMKEKGDIPEGYSVSREKKERFSLILESASTNQTSMYLCASSLTPQGVGEQYFGPGTRLTVT.

CDR3 region: CASSSFEGSSYNEQFF. CDR3 coding DNA: TGTGCCAGCAGTTCCTTTGAGGGAAGCTCCTACAATGAGCAGTTCTTC. V is TRBV28 and J is TRBJ2-1; D might be TRBD2 (5 bases). There are 16 residues in the CDR3. The germline CDR1 and CDR2 sequences are MDHEN and SYDVKM. Trimming removed 4 bases from V and 0 bases from J, with 13 bases in between.

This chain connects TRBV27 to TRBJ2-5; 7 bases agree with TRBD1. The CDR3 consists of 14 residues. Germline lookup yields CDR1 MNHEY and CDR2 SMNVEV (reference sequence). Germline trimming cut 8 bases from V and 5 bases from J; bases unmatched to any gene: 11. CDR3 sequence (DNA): TGTGCCAGCTGGGCGAGGGGGCTAAGTGAGACCCAGTACTTC. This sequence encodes CASWARGLSETQYF.

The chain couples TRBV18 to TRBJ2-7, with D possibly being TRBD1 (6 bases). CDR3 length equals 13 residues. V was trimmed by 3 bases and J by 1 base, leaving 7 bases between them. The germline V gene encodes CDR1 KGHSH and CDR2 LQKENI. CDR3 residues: CASSPDSSYEQYF. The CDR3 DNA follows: TGTGCCAGCTCACCGGACAGTTCCTACGAGCAGTACTTC.

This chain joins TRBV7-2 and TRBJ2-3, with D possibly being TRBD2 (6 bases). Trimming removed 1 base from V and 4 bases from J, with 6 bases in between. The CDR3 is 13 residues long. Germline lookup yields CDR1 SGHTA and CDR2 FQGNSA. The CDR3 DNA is TGTGCCAGCAGCTTAGGACTAGCAGATACGCAGTATTTT. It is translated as CASSLGLADTQYF. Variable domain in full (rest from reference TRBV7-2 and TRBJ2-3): GAGVSQSPSNKVTEKGKDVELRCDPISGHTALYWYRQSLGQGLEFLIYFQGNSAPDKSGLPSDRFSAERTGGSVSTLTIQRTQQEDSAVYLCASSLGLADTQYFGPGTRLTVL.

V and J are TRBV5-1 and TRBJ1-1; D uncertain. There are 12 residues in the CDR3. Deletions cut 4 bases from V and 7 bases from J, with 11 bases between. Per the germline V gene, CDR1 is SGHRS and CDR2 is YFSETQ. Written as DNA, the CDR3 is TGCGCCAGCAGCGCCAGTCCAAGTGAAGCTTTCTTT. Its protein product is CASSASPSEAFF.

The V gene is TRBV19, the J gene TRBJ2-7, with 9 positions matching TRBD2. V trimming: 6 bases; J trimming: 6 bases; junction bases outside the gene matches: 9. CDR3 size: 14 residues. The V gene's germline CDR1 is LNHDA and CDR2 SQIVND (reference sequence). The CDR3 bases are TGTGCCAGTAGCCTCTCTATAGCGGGAGTCGAGCAGTACTTC. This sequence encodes CASSLSIAGVEQYF.

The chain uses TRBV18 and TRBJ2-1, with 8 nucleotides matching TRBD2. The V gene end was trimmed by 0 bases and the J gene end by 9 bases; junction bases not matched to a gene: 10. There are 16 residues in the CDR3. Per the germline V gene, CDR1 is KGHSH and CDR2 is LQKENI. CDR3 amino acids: CASSPPSLAVEGEQFF. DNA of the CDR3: TGTGCCAGCTCACCACCGTCACTAGCGGTCGAGGGTGAGCAGTTCTTC.

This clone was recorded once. CDR3 sequence (DNA): TGTGCCAGCAGCTTAGGGGAGGGGTATCGCTCGAAAGCTTTCTTT. Protein sequence: CASSLGEGYRSKAFF. The rearrangement uses TRBV7-2 and TRBJ1-1, with D perhaps matching TRBD1 (5 bases). The CDR3 length is 15 residues. Germline V lookup: CDR1 SGHTA, CDR2 FQGNSA. Trimming pared 1 base from V and 9 bases from J, leaving 18 bases between.

DNA of the CDR3: TGTGCCAGCAGCTCTACTTTAACCCAGTACTTC. Amino acids: CASSSTLTQYF. The chain employs TRBV7-2 and TRBJ2-5, with D unclear. CDR3 length: 11 amino acids. Trimming stripped 4 bases from V and 8 bases from J, with 8 bases between. Germline V gene data show CDR1 as SGHTA and CDR2 as FQGNSA.

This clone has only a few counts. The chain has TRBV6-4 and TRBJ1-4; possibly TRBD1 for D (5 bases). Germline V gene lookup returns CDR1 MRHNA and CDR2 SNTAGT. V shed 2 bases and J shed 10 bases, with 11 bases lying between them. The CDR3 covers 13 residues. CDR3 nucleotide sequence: TGTGCCAGCAGTGACAACCAGGGCGGAAAACTGTTTTTT. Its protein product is CASSDNQGGKLFF.

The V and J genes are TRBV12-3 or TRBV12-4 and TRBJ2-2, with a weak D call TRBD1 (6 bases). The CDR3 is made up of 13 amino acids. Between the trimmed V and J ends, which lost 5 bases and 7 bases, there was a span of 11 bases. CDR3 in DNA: TGTGCCAGCAGTCTAGGGACAAGCGGGGAGCTGTTTTTT. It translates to CASSLGTSGELFF.

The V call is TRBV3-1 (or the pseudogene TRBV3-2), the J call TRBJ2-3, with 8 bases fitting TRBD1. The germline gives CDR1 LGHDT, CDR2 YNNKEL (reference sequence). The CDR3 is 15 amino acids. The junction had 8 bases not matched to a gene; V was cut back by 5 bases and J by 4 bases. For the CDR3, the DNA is TGTGCCAGCAGCATGGACAGGGAAAGGGCAGATACGCAGTATTTT. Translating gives CASSMDRERADTQYF.

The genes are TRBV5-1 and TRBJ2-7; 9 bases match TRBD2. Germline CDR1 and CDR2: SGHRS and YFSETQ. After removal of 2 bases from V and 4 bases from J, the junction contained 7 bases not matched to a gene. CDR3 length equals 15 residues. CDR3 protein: CASSFIAGETYEQYF. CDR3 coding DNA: TGCGCCAGCAGCTTTATAGCGGGAGAAACGTACGAGCAGTACTTC.